Detailed here is one T cell receptor (beta chain). This sample stems from a study of blood T cell repertoires in COVID-19. Looking at the study overall: COVID-19 samples collected from the United States, Italy and Spain covered acute and convalescent phases. PBMCs, B-cell-depleted T cells, or T cells were the source of the cDNA or gDNA that made up the material.

In the original processing: Estimation of nucleated cell counts relied on the amplification of reference gene primers. The assay was immunoSEQ multiplex PCR, and TCRdb's table has in-frame clones only and misses some. The DNA was the basis for D and trimming; V, J and clone size are from that table. Counted here are about 200,000 clones, around 89% occurring once; the ten biggest clones make up 6%. V shed 5 bases and J 6 bases; nucleotides not matched to a gene: 13. Germline assignment: CDR1 SQVTM and CDR2 ANQGSEA. The CDR3 runs 15 residues. The chain carries TRBV29-1 and TRBJ2-7; 10 bases match TRBD1. The sequenced sample was peripheral blood. This clonotype was sampled from a man aged 40-55 years with active or convalescent COVID-19. CDR3 DNA: TGCAGCGTTACCCTTAGACAGGGGGCCACCCCCGAGCAGTACTTC. Translation gives CSVTLRQGATPEQYF.